This T cell receptor beta chain is drawn from a study of T cell changes during pregnancy in multiple sclerosis. This table comes from immunoSEQ multiplex PCR, and its TCRdb copy is limited to in-frame clones, with some not included. The sample lists just under 35,000 clones; approximately 90% were seen once. This clone appeared a few times. This CDR3 has 13 residues. Trimming removed 7 bases from V and 6 bases from J; junction bases left unmatched: 10. CDR1 is SQVTM and CDR2 is ANQGSEA in the germline V gene. This material consisted of peripheral blood, taken in the second trimester of pregnancy. The chain couples TRBV29-1 to TRBJ1-1; 8 nucleotides line up with TRBD1. The TCR comes from a female donor in good health, enrolled as a control in a pregnancy study. CDR3 residues: CSAGDRGVPEAFF. The CDR3 DNA reads as TGCAGCGCTGGAGACAGGGGAGTCCCTGAAGCTTTCTTT.